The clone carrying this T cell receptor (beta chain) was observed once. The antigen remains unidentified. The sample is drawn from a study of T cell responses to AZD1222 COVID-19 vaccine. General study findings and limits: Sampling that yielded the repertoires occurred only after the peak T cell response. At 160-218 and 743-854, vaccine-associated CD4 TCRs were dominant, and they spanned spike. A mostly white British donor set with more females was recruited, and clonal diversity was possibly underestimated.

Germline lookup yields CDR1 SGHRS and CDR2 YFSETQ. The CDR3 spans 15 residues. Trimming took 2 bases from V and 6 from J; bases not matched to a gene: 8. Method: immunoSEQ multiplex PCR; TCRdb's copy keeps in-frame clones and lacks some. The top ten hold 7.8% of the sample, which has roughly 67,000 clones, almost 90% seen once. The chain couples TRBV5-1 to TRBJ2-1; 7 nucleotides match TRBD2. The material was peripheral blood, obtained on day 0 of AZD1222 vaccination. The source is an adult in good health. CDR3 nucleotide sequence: TGCGCCAGCAGCTTTTTCGGGGGGAGCGGCAATGAGCAGTTCTTC. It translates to CASSFFGGSGNEQFF.